The clone carrying this T cell receptor beta chain was observed a few times. The antigen is unknown. This sample stems from a study of T-cell memory formation after mild COVID-19. The overall study: TCR clusters mostly belonged to single donors. Study-wide results and caveats: Cross-reactive memory seemingly joined, as some responding clones were found in pre-infection memory. Clones that contracted clustered mainly in CM and EM if CD4+ and in EMRA if CD8+.

The germline V gene encodes CDR1 LGHDT and CDR2 YNNKEL (reference sequence). The CDR3 covers 16 residues. V lost 3 bases, J lost 0 bases, and 9 bases lay in between. Employing constant-segment primers, 5'RACE generated TCR alpha and TCR beta cDNA libraries bearing sample barcodes and UMIs. TCRdb re-analysed the 5' RACE reads in MiXCR, keeping a single row per CDR3 protein. This sample has approximately 480,000 distinct CDR3 sequences, with about 20% found just once. The receptor comes from an adult woman who had mild COVID-19 (a few samples of this study predate the infection). Cell type and time point are not known. The rearrangement links TRBV3-1 to TRBJ2-6; D ambiguous. What was sequenced was PBMCs or a T cell subset sorted from them (not recorded which). CDR3 bases: TGTGCCAGCAGCCAGGAAACAGCCTCTGGGGCCAACGTCCTGACTTTC. Translation gives CASSQETASGANVLTF. The full variable domain, completed using reference TRBV3-1 and TRBJ2-6, is DTAVSQTPKYLVTQMGNDKSIKCEQNLGHDTMYWYKQDSKKFLKIMFSYNNKELIINETVPNRFSPKSPDKAHLNLHINSLELGDSAVYFCASSQETASGANVLTFGAGSRLTVL.